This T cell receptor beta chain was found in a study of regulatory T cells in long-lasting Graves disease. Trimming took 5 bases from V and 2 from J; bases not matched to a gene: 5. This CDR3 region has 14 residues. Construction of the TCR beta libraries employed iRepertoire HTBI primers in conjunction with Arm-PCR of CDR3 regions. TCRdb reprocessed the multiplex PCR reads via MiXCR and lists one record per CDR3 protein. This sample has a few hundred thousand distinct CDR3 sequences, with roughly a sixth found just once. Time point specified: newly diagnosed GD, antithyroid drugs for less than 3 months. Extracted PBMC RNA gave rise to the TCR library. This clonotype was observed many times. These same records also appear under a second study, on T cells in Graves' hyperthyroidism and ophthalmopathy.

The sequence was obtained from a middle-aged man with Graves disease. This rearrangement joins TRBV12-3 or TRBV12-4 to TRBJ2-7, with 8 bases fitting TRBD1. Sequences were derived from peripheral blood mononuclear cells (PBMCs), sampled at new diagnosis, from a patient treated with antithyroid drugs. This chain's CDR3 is CASSPRTGPYEQYF. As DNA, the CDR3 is TGTGCCAGCAGTCCCCGGACAGGGCCCTACGAGCAGTACTTC.